This entry is about one T cell receptor (beta chain). What it binds is unknown. The CDR3 spans 14 residues. CDR1 and CDR2 from the germline V gene are DFQATT and SNEGSKA (reference sequence). Trimming shortened V by 6 bases and J by 4 bases, and 16 bases separated the two germline ends. iRepertoire HTBI primers and Arm-PCR of CDR3 regions built TCR beta libraries. Per the original data handling: Segment identification across samples yielded around 60 TRBV and 12 to 15 TRBJ segments. MiXCR, applied by TCRdb to the multiplex PCR reads, yields one record per CDR3 protein. These V and J calls derive from TCRdb rather than the authors' analysis. The sample has about 460,000 distinct CDR3 sequences; about 20% are singletons. Time point here: persistent/refractory GD, antithyroid drugs over 5 years with positive TRAb. PBMCs were the source of the RNA used for TCR sequencing. An endocrinology department located in Xi'an, China, was where the patients came from.

The sample belongs to a study of regulatory T cells in long-lasting Graves disease. Study-level points and caveats: The number of shared public clonotypes was higher in persistent patients (more than 2,500) than new patients (under 1,000).

The TCR was taken from a female donor with Graves disease. The chain recombines TRBV20-1 with TRBJ1-3, with D maybe TRBD1 (5 bases). The starting material was peripheral blood mononuclear cells (PBMCs), obtained when the disease was refractory, from a patient treated with antithyroid drugs. CDR3: CSAPENGGGNTIYF. The CDR3 nucleotides are TGCAGTGCGCCGGAAAACGGGGGAGGAAACACCATATATTTT.